This is a list of T cell receptor beta chains from one sample in a study of blood T cell repertoires in COVID-19. Profiled with immunoSEQ multiplex PCR; TCRdb holds only in-frame clones, not every one. This table holds approximately 76,000 clones, about 88% found once. The material sequenced was peripheral blood. The receptors were sampled from a human donor in a cohort sampled during active COVID-19. Each CDR3 is given with its conserved first and last residue. D genes are given only for firm matches. Not every row has a clone size; where given, it reads once, few, many or a size class.

D | J | V | size | DNA | CDR3
- | TRBJ1-1 | TRBV3-1/TRBV3-2 | - | TGTGCCAGCCGTGGGGCACAAAACACTGAAGCTTTCTTT | CASRGAQNTEAFF
TRBD2 | TRBJ2-1 | TRBV24-1 | - | TGTGCCACCAGTGACGCGGGAGGGCACTACAATGAGCAGTTCTTC | CATSDAGGHYNEQFF
TRBD1 | TRBJ2-3 | TRBV5-6 | - | TGTGCCAGCAGCTTCTCCGGGACAGGGGACACAGATACGCAGTATTTT | CASSFSGTGDTDTQYF
TRBD1 | TRBJ1-5 | TRBV6-5 | - | TGTGCCAGCAGTTACCCCCGGACAGGCTCGAATCAGCCCCAGCATTTT | CASSYPRTGSNQPQHF
- | TRBJ1-4 | TRBV3-1/TRBV3-2 | few | TGTGCCGTAAGGAGAACTAATGAAAAACTGTTTTTT | CAVRRTNEKLFF
TRBD2 | TRBJ2-3 | TRBV7-9 | once | TGTGCCAGCAGCTTCCCGGGACTAGCGGGGGGCAAAATCACAGATACGCAGTATTTT | CASSFPGLAGGKITDTQYF
TRBD1 | TRBJ2-2 | TRBV2 | - | TGTGCGAGCCAGGGGGCGGTCACCGGGGAGCTGTTTTTT | CASQGAVTGELFF
TRBD1 | TRBJ2-2 | TRBV6-5 | - | TGTGCCAGCAGTTCGGCGGGACAGGGGTCCGGGGAGCTGTTTTTT | CASSSAGQGSGELFF
TRBD1 | TRBJ2-7 | TRBV7-9 | few | TGTGCCAGCAGCTTAGGGCAGGGGGCAGTGGAGCAGTACTTC | CASSLGQGAVEQYF
TRBD1 | TRBJ1-2 | TRBV6-5 | - | TGTGCCAGCAGAAGACAGGGGGCGGAAGGCTACACCTTC | CASRRQGAEGYTF
- | TRBJ1-5 | TRBV2 | - | TGTGCCAGCAGTGACAGGGCCTCTGATCAGCCCCAGCATTTT | CASSDRASDQPQHF
- | TRBJ1-6 | TRBV12-5 | - | TGTGCTAGTGGTTTGGTAGTTGGGACACAACTTTCACCCCTCCACTTT | CASGLVVGTQLSPLHF
TRBD1 | TRBJ1-3 | TRBV5-6 | - | TGTGCCAGCAGCAAGGACAGGGGGTCTGGAAACACCATATATTTT | CASSKDRGSGNTIYF
TRBD1 | TRBJ1-5 | TRBV4-2 | - | TGTGCCAGCAGCCAAGTGGGGACAGATAGCAATCAGCCCCAGCATTTT | CASSQVGTDSNQPQHF
TRBD1 | TRBJ1-1 | TRBV6-6 | - | TGTGCCAGCAGGCGACAGGGGGCAGGGTTCACTGAAGCTTTCTTT | CASRRQGAGFTEAFF
- | TRBJ2-3 | TRBV4-3 | - | TGCGCCAGCAGCCAACGGGGGAGCACAGATACGCAGTATTTT | CASSQRGSTDTQYF